This T cell receptor (beta chain) was profiled in a study of post-analysis software for immune sequencing data. Overall study findings and caveats: Samples from one preparation batch, clustered by F measure, grouped strongly together. Controls' normalized Chao1 diversity significantly exceeded that of multiple sclerosis patients. Patients used about 5 TRBV segments, including TRBV5-6, TRBV5-1 and TRBV20-1, more often than controls.

With regard to this clonotype: What it recognizes is unknown.

The CDR3 has 17 amino acids. Germline V gene data show CDR1 as MNHNS and CDR2 as SASEGT. The ends were cut back, 5 bases at V and 0 bases at J, with 17 bases in the middle. Prepared TCR beta cDNA libraries contained unique molecular identifiers. A population of roughly 0.9 to 11 million T cells gave rise to around 480,000 cDNA molecules. TCRdb analysed the PCR reads with MiXCR anew, one entry per CDR3 protein. This table has some 260,000 distinct CDR3 sequences, 30% to 45% appearing once. The sequenced sample consisted of blood. The source is a girl aged 5-17 years with multiple sclerosis. This chain uses TRBV6-1 with TRBJ1-5, with D tentatively TRBD1 (5 bases). The CDR3 bases are TGTGCCAGCAGTCCCGCCTCGTGGGGGTATAGCAATCAGCCCCAGCATTTT. Translated: CASSPASWGYSNQPQHF.